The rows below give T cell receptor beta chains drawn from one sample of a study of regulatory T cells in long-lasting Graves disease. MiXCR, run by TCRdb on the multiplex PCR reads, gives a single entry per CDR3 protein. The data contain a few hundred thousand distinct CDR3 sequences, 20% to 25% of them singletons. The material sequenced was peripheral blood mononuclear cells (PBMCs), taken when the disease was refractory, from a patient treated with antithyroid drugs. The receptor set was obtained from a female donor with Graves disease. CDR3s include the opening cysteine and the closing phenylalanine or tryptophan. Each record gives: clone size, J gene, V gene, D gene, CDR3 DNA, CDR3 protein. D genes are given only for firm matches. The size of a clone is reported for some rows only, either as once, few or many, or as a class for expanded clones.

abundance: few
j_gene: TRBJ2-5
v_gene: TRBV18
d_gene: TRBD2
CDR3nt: TGTGCCAGCTCACTCGGGACTAGCGGGGATATGCAAGAGACCCAGTACTTC
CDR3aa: CASSLGTSGDMQETQYF

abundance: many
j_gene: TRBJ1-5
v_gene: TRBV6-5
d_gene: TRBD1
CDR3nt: TGTGCCAGCAGTTACTCATCGGGAGGGGGCGAGCAGCCCCAGCATTTT
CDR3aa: CASSYSSGGGEQPQHF

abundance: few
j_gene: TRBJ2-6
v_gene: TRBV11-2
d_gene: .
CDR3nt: TGTGCCAGCAGACTACCACGAGGCTCTGGGGCCAACGTCCTGACTTTC
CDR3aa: CASRLPRGSGANVLTF

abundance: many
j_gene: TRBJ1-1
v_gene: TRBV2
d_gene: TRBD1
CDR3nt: TGTGCCAGCAGTGAAACCCGGGACAGGAACACTGAAGCTTTCTTT
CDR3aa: CASSETRDRNTEAFF

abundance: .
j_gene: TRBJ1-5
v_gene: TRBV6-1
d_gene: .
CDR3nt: TGTGCCAGCAGTACACATGGTAGCAATCAGCCCCAGCATTTT
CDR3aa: CASSTHGSNQPQHF

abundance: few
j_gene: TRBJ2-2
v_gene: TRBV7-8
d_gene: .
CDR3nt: TGTGCCAGCAGCTTATTCCGTACACGAGGGGCTGGATGGAACACCGGGGAGCTGTTTTTT
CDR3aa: CASSLFRTRGAGWNTGELFF

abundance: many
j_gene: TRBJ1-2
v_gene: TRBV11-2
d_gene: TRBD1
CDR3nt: TGTGCCAGCAGCCACCTCCGGAAACAGGGGGCGGATGGCTACACCTTC
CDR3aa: CASSHLRKQGADGYTF

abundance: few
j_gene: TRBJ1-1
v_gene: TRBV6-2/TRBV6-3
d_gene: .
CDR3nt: TGTGCCAGCAGCTACGAGGACTGGAAATCTGAAGCTTTCTTT
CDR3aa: CASSYEDWKSEAFF

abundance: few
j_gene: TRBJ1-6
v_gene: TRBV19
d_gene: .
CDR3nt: TGTGCCAGTAGTATTACGACCGGGCCGCCACCACCCCTCCACTTT
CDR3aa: CASSITTGPPPPLHF

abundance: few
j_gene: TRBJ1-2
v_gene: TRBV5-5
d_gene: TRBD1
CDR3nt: TGTGCCAGCAGCTCTTGGACAGGGGGATATGGCTACACCTTC
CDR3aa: CASSSWTGGYGYTF

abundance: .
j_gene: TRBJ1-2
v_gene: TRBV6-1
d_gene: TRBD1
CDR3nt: TGTGCCAGCGGCTTAATGGGACAGGGGAACTATGGCTACACCTTC
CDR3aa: CASGLMGQGNYGYTF

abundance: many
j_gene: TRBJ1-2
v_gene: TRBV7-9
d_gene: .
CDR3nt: TGTGCCAGCAGCTTAGCACACACTAAGACAGGCCACTATGGCTACACCTTC
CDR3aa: CASSLAHTKTGHYGYTF

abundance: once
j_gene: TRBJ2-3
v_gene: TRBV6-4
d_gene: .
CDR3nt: TGTGCCAGCAGTTACACCGGACTTCGGGACACAGATACGCAGTATTTT
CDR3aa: CASSYTGLRDTDTQYF

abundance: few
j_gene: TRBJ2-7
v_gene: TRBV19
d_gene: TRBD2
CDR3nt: TGTGCCAGTAGTATCCCCGGGACTAGCGGAACCTACGAGCAGTACTTC
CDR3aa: CASSIPGTSGTYEQYF

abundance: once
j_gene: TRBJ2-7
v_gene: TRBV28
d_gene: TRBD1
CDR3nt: TGTGCCAGCTCACCTTTACAGGGGATCGGCTCCTACGAGCAGTACTTC
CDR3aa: CASSPLQGIGSYEQYF

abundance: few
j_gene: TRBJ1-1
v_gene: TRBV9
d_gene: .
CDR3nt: TGTGCCAGCAGCCCACCTGCGACTTGGAACACTGAAGCTTTCTTT
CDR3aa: CASSPPATWNTEAFF

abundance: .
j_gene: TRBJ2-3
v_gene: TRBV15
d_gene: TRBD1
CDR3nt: TGTGCCACCGGGACAGGGGCGAGAACAGATACGCAGTATTTT
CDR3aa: CATGTGARTDTQYF

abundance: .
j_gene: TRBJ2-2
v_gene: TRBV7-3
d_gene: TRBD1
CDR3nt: TGTGCCAGCAGCCGACAGGGGGTAACCGGGGAGCTGTTTTTT
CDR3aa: CASSRQGVTGELFF

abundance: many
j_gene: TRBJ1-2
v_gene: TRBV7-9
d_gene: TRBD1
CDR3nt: TGTGCCAGCACCACAGGGGACTATGGCTACACCTTC
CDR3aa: CASTTGDYGYTF

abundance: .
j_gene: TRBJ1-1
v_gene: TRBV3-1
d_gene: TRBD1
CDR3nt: TGTGCCAGCAGCCAAATACTGGGACAGGGATCCGTCGGGTTCTTT
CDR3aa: CASSQILGQGSVGFF

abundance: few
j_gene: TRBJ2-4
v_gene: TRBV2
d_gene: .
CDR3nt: TGTGCCAGCAGTGAAGGAGAGACTAGCAAAAACATTCAGTACTTC
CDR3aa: CASSEGETSKNIQYF

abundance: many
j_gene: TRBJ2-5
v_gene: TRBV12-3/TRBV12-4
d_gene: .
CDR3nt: TGTGCCAGCAGTTTAGATCTGGCAGGGGGGCAGACCCAGTACTTC
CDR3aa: CASSLDLAGGQTQYF

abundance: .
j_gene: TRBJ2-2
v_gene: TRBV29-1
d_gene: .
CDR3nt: TGCAGCGTTGGGGGGCAGGGCCACACCGGGGAGCTGTTTTTT
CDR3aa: CSVGGQGHTGELFF

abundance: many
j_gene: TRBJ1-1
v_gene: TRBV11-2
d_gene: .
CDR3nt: TGTGCCAGCAGCTTAGATGTCGGGGGTTTGGCTGAAGCTTTCTTT
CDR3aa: CASSLDVGGLAEAFF

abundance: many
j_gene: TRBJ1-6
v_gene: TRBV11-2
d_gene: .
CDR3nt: TGTGCCAGCAGCCCAATTCGCGGGGCAGCCAATTCACCCCTCCACTTT
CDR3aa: CASSPIRGAANSPLHF

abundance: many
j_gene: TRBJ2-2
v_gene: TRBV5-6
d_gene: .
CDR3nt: TGTGCCAGCAGCTTAGGTCTCGCCGGGGAGCTGTTTTTT
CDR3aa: CASSLGLAGELFF

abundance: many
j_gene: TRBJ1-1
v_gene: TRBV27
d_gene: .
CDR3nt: TGTGCCAGCAGTTCTATCTTTCTGAACCCCCCCACTGAAGCTTTCTTT
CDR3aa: CASSSIFLNPPTEAFF

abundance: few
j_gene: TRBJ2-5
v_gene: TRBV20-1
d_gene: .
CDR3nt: TGCAGTGCCCGATGGGCGGCTCAAGAGACCCAGTACTTC
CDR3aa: CSARWAAQETQYF

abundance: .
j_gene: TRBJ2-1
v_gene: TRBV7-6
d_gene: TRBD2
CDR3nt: TGTGCCAGCAGCTCCCGACTAGCGGGTGAGCAGTTCTTC
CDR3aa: CASSSRLAGEQFF

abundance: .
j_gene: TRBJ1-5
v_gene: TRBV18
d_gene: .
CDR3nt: TGTGCCAGCTCACCATCTAGAGATCGGCCCCAGCATTTT
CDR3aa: CASSPSRDRPQHF

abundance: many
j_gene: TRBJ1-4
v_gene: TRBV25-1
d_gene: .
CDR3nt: TGTGCCAGCAGTGGTGGTGGGGCAACTAATGAAAAACTGTTTTTT
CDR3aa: CASSGGGATNEKLFF

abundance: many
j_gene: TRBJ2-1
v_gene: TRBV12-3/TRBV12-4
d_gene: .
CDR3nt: TGTGGGTGTAGGTCGGAAGCGGCCTACAATGAGCAGTTCTTC
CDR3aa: CGCRSEAAYNEQFF

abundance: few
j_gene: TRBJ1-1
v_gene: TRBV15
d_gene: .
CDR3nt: TGTGCCACCAGCCTAGTGGGGGGCTCTGAAGCTTTCTTT
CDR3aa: CATSLVGGSEAFF

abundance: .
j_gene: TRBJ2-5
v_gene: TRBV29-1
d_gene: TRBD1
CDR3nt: TGCAGCGTCAGCAGGGGGCTCGAAGAGACCCAGTACTTC
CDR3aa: CSVSRGLEETQYF

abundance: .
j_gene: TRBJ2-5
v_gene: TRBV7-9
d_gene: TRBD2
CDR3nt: TGTGCCAGCAGCTTGGGGCTAGCGGGAGTCCCGGAGACCCAGTACTTC
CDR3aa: CASSLGLAGVPETQYF

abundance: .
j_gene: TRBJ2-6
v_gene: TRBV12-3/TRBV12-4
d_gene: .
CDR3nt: TGTGCCAGCAGGGCAGGGATTTCTGGGGCCAACGTCCTGACTTTC
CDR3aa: CASRAGISGANVLTF

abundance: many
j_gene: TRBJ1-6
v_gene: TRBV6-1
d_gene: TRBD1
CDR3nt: TGTGCCAGCACCCCAGGAGCCAGGGGGAATTCACCCCTCCACTTT
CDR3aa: CASTPGARGNSPLHF

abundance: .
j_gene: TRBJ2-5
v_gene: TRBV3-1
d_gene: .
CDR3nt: TGTGCCAGCAGCCAACCCAGGGGTCACGTTAAGGAGACCCAGTACTTC
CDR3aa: CASSQPRGHVKETQYF

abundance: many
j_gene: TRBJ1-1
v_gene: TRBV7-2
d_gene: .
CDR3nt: TGTGCCAGCAGCTTAATCGGGGGGATGAACACTGAAGCTTTCTTT
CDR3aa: CASSLIGGMNTEAFF

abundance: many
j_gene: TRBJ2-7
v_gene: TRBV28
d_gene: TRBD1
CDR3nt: TGTGCCAGCAGCGACCGGGACAGCGCCTACGAGCAGTACTTC
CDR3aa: CASSDRDSAYEQYF

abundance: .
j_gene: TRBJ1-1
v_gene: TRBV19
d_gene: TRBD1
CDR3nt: TGTGCCAGTAGTATATTCGACAGGGGATGGTCTGAAGCTTTCTTT
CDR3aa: CASSIFDRGWSEAFF

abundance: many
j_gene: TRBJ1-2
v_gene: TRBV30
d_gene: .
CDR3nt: TGTGCCTGGAGTGTACAGGGTTCTACCTATGGCTACACCTTC
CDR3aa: CAWSVQGSTYGYTF

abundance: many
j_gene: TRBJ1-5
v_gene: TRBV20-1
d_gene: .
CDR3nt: TGCAGTGCTAGACGGGGGGATAGCAATCAGCCCCAGCATTTT
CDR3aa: CSARRGDSNQPQHF

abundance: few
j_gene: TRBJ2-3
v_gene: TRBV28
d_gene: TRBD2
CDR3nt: TGTGCCAGCAGGGAAACCGGGACTAGCGGGAGTGCCCCCACAGATACGCAGTATTTT
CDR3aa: CASRETGTSGSAPTDTQYF

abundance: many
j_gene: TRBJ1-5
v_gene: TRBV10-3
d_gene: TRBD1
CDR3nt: TGTGCCATCAGTGAGCAAATGGGACAGGGCTATCAGCCCCAGCATTTT
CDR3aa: CAISEQMGQGYQPQHF